This T cell receptor (beta chain) was identified in a study of technical replicates of blood from a handful of donors (dated by TCRdb to 2015 to 2018). Libraries were built with the immunoSEQ multiplex PCR assay. Entries here come from immuneACCESS through TCRdb and include only in-frame sequences with V and J called. Some clones fail to appear in such tables; in the studies checked, an unresolved V gene covers under half of the shortfall, and the cause of the remainder is unknown. The sample records more than 45,000 clones, 91% of which are singletons. The ten largest clones capture about 3.7% of the sample. Turning to this clone: The antigen it binds to is not known. No much larger clonotype is one base removed from it; base qualities were not supplied.

The source of this sequence is a human donor in good health. Some clones in this sample may be carry-over from other donors' samples. The specimen sequenced was PBMCs.

Read as DNA, the sequence is TGTGCCAGCAGTCCCCGCCCAACTTTCTTCCTATCGGATGGCTACACCTTC. The translation is CASSPRPTFFLSDGYTF. The V gene is TRBV2 and the J gene is TRBJ1-2; no D gene is confidently identified. Per the germline V gene, SNHLY is the CDR1 and FYNNEI is the CDR2. Cut back by 5 bases and 6 bases, the V and J ends lie 25 bases apart. CDR3 length: 17 amino acids, cysteine to phenylalanine. The read is trimmed to its CDR3 DNA, 51 bases read in frame from base 1.